This T cell receptor beta chain was sequenced during a study of blood T cell repertoires in COVID-19. About the study: Samples taken during acute and convalescent COVID-19 were collected in the United States, Italy and Spain. PBMCs, B-cell-depleted T cells, or T cells provided the cDNA or gDNA that made up the material.

V shed 0 bases, J shed 0 bases, and the junction held 8 bases outside the gene matches. The V gene's germline CDR1 is LNHNV and CDR2 YYDKDF (reference sequence). The CDR3 has 20 residues. TCRdb's copy holds only in-frame clones and misses some; the assay was immunoSEQ multiplex PCR. The data show tens of thousands of clones, 87% seen once. The receptor comes from a woman between 45 and 65 years old with acute or convalescent COVID-19. The chain has TRBV15 and TRBJ2-6, with 10 bases matching TRBD1. Sequencing was performed on peripheral blood. CDR3: CATSRDQTGGHYSGANVLTF. The CDR3, as DNA: TGTGCCACCAGCAGAGATCAGACAGGGGGCCATTACTCTGGGGCCAACGTCCTGACTTTC. The entire variable domain, with the rest obtained from reference TRBV15 and TRBJ2-6, is as follows: DAMVIQNPRYQVTQFGKPVTLSCSQTLNHNVMYWYQQKSSQAPKLLFHYYDKDFNNEADTPDNFQSRRPNTSFCFLDIRSPGLGDTAMYLCATSRDQTGGHYSGANVLTFGAGSRLTVL.